Presented here are 29 T cell receptor beta chains from one specimen sequenced in a study of T cell changes during pregnancy in multiple sclerosis. The table came from immunoSEQ multiplex PCR; TCRdb's copy has only in-frame clones and leaves some out. The table records about 60,000 clones, 80% to 95% of them present only once. Here the sequenced sample was peripheral blood, taken in the first trimester of pregnancy. The receptors stem from a female donor with multiple sclerosis, enrolled in a pregnancy study.

The J gene is TRBJ1-3, the V gene TRBV5-5; tentatively, D is TRBD1 (5 bases). This CDR3 is built from 16 residues. Deletions cut 4 bases from V and 2 bases from J, with 16 bases between. Germline CDR1 is SGHKS and CDR2 is YYEKEE (reference sequence). The CDR3 is CASSPSGGFTGNTIYF. As DNA, the CDR3 is TGTGCCAGCAGCCCGTCCGGGGGGTTTACTGGAAACACCATATATTTT.

The chain joins TRBV7-9 to TRBJ1-6; no reliable D call. Trimming stripped 0 bases from V and 0 bases from J, with 6 bases between. The V gene's germline CDR1 is SEHNR and CDR2 FQNEAQ (reference sequence). The CDR3 contains 16 residues. CDR3: CASSLAAGSYNSPLHF. The CDR3 DNA follows: TGTGCCAGCAGCTTAGCCGCAGGCTCCTATAATTCACCCCTCCACTTT.

This chain uses TRBV7-2 with TRBJ2-2, with D uncertain. V was cut by 7 bases and J by 14 bases, with 14 bases left in between. Germline V gene lookup returns CDR1 SGHTA and CDR2 FQGNSA. This CDR3 has 11 amino acids. CDR3 sequence: CASTSTAPLFF. CDR3 sequence (DNA): TGTGCCAGCACCTCCACTGCGCCTCTGTTTTTT.

This chain connects TRBV7-2 to TRBJ1-4; possibly TRBD1 for D (5 bases). The CDR3 is made up of 15 amino acids. The V gene lost 2 bases and the J gene lost 4 bases, with 11 bases spanning the gap. Looked up from germline, CDR1 is SGHTA and CDR2 is FQGNSA. The DNA for the CDR3 is TGTGCCAGCAGCTTAAGAGGGACTTATAATGAAAAACTGTTTTTT. Translated, it gives CASSLRGTYNEKLFF.

V and J are TRBV7-3 and TRBJ2-1; tentative D call: TRBD2 (6 bases). In germline, CDR1 is SGHTA, CDR2 FQGTGA. This CDR3 has 17 amino acids. The V gene lost 1 base and the J gene lost 9 bases, with 22 bases spanning the gap. CDR3 sequence (DNA): TGTGCCAGCAGCTTAATGAGCAGCGGGCCCCACTTCTTTGAGCAGTTCTTC. Protein product: CASSLMSSGPHFFEQFF.

The rearrangement uses TRBV5-1 and TRBJ2-3; weak D call: TRBD2 (5 bases). There are 16 residues in the CDR3. Germline loops: CDR1 SGHRS, CDR2 YFSETQ. Trimming took off 4 bases at V and 6 bases at J, with 21 bases between the two ends. Here the CDR3 DNA reads TGCGCCAGCAGCCCGACGCTAGCTTGGCAAAGGGATACGCAGTATTTT. Protein product: CASSPTLAWQRDTQYF.

The chain combines TRBV6-6 with TRBJ2-7, with 7 bases lining up with TRBD1. Trimming removed 3 bases from V and 7 bases from J; junction bases left unmatched: 15. CDR3 length equals 16 residues. Germline lookup yields CDR1 MNHNY and CDR2 SVGAGI (reference sequence). The DNA for the CDR3 is TGTGCCAGCAGTTATAGGGGACAGATAAGCTACGTGGAGCAGTACTTC. Amino acid sequence: CASSYRGQISYVEQYF.

The V and J genes are TRBV4-3 and TRBJ1-2; tentatively, D is TRBD1 (5 bases). V lost 1 base and J lost 5, with 17 bases in between. Looked up from germline, CDR1 is LGHNA and CDR2 is YSLEER. This CDR3 has 16 amino acids. The CDR3 sequence is CASSQVSGSVGYGYTF. The CDR3 nucleotides are TGCGCCAGCAGCCAAGTTTCAGGGTCGGTGGGATATGGCTACACCTTC.

The chain employs TRBV30 and TRBJ1-2; tentatively, D is TRBD1 (5 bases). This CDR3 contains 12 residues. Trimming removed 8 bases from V and 4 bases from J, with 14 bases in between. Per germline, CDR1 GTSNPN and CDR2 SVGIG (reference sequence). The CDR3 sequence: CAGAGSLYGYTF. The CDR3 nucleotides read TGTGCCGGGGCAGGTTCCCTCTATGGCTACACCTTC.

V usage is TRBV30 and J usage is TRBJ2-7, with 7 bases matching TRBD1. In germline, CDR1 is GTSNPN, CDR2 SVGIG (reference sequence). The CDR3 has 14 amino acids. The junction had 10 bases not matched to a gene; V was cut back by 5 bases and J by 3 bases. CDR3 DNA: TGTGCCTGGGTTGAATCGGGACAGCACTACGAGCAGTACTTC. Its protein product is CAWVESGQHYEQYF.

The V call is TRBV7-2, the J call TRBJ1-3; TRBD1 might be the D (6 bases). CDR3 length equals 15 residues. With 1 base removed from V and 0 bases from J, the gap between germline ends came to 7 bases. Germline CDR1 is SGHTA and CDR2 is FQGNSA. The CDR3 coding sequence is TGTGCCAGCAGCTTAGACAGGGCCTCTGGAAACACCATATATTTT. Protein: CASSLDRASGNTIYF.

The gene calls are TRBV7-2 and TRBJ2-5; 7 positions agree with TRBD1. Germline V CDR1 and CDR2: SGHTA, FQGNSA. The trim removed 5 bases at V and 5 bases at J, leaving 8 bases unmatched. The CDR3 spans 14 residues. CDR3 sequence reads: CASSGGRGWETQYF. DNA for the CDR3: TGTGCCAGCAGCGGGGGCAGGGGGTGGGAGACCCAGTACTTC.

Concerning this clone itself: Mismatch with germline at one junction end may stem from a read error. The chain employs TRBV20-1 and TRBJ2-7; maybe TRBD2 (7 bases). The germline CDR1 and CDR2 sequences are DFQATT and SNEGSKA (reference sequence). This CDR3 region has 11 residues. The CDR3 reads CSATYLGGANF. As DNA, the CDR3 is TGCAGTGCTACCTATCTAGGGGGGGCCAACTTC.

In this sample, this clone turned up once. This CDR3 reads CASSLAGGRQPQHF. The CDR3 nucleotides read TGTGCCAGCAGCTTGGCAGGGGGAAGGCAGCCCCAGCATTTT. The V and J genes are TRBV5-6 and TRBJ1-5; 7 bases agree with TRBD1. The CDR3 extends over 14 amino acids. Germline CDR1 and CDR2: SGHDT and YYEEEE. Trimming took 0 bases from V and 7 from J; bases not matched to a gene: 4. Drawing the rest from reference TRBV5-6 and TRBJ1-5, the complete variable domain is DAGVTQSPTHLIKTRGQQVTLRCSPKSGHDTVSWYQQALGQGPQFIFQYYEEEERQRGNFPDRFSGHQFPNYSSELNVNALLLGDSALYLCASSLAGGRQPQHFGDGTRLSIL.

This chain uses TRBV9 with TRBJ2-1, with a tentative D call TRBD2 (5 bases). This CDR3 has 14 amino acids. Trimming removed 3 bases from V and 4 bases from J, with 11 bases in between. Looked up from germline, CDR1 is SGDLS and CDR2 is YYNGEE. The CDR3 spells CASSARTGYNEQFF. CDR3 bases: TGTGCCAGCAGCGCCAGGACTGGGTACAATGAGCAGTTCTTC.

The CDR3: CASSSRQGYYEQYF. The CDR3 bases are TGTGCCAGCAGTTCGAGACAGGGCTACTACGAGCAGTACTTC. The gene calls are TRBV27 and TRBJ2-7, with 7 bases identical to TRBD1. Germline values: CDR1 MNHEY, CDR2 SMNVEV (reference sequence). V shed 4 bases, J shed 3 bases, and the junction held 6 bases outside the gene matches. The CDR3 spans 14 residues.

The CDR3 DNA follows: TGTGCCAGCAGTGCTATGACAGGGGTTCTCTCCTACGAGCAGTACTTC. Its protein is CASSAMTGVLSYEQYF. The genes are TRBV25-1 and TRBJ2-7; TRBD1 matches at 8 bases. The length of the CDR3 is 16 residues. The trim removed 4 bases at V and 0 bases at J, leaving 8 bases unmatched. Germline lookup yields CDR1 MGHDK and CDR2 SYGVNS.

The genes are TRBV7-8 and TRBJ2-1, with 11 bases aligning to TRBD2. The V gene end was trimmed by 3 bases and the J gene end by 4 bases; junction bases not matched to a gene: 5. Looked up from germline, CDR1 is SGHVS and CDR2 is FQNEAQ. This CDR3 has 16 amino acids. For the CDR3, the DNA is TGTGCCAGCAGCTTGTCACTAGCGGGGGCATACAATGAGCAGTTCTTC. Encoded protein: CASSLSLAGAYNEQFF.

This sequence joins TRBV7-2 and TRBJ1-4; no clear D. V shed 8 bases and J shed 1 base, with 11 bases lying between them. Germline V gene lookup returns CDR1 SGHTA and CDR2 FQGNSA. CDR3 length equals 14 residues. CDR3 nucleotide sequence: TGTGCCAGCGCGCGACGGGGAACTAATGAAAAACTGTTTTTT. Protein: CASARRGTNEKLFF.

This chain links TRBV7-8 with TRBJ2-1; TRBD1 might be the D (5 bases). This CDR3 spans 15 amino acids. Germline CDR1 SGHVS, CDR2 FQNEAQ. With 5 bases removed from V and 6 bases from J, the gap between germline ends came to 17 bases. CDR3 DNA: TGTGCCAGCAGCCCTTGGGCAGGGCAGGCCAATGAGCAGTTCTTC. Protein product: CASSPWAGQANEQFF.

This chain connects TRBV18 to TRBJ1-2; D not certain. Germline V gene lookup returns CDR1 KGHSH and CDR2 LQKENI. The CDR3 is 15 amino acids. V lost 2 bases to trimming and J lost 7 bases, with 17 bases between them. The CDR3 loop reads CASSPERSGSFGYTF. In DNA, the CDR3 is TGTGCCAGCTCACCAGAAAGGTCGGGATCCTTTGGCTACACCTTC. Complete variable domain (other parts from reference TRBV18 and TRBJ1-2): NAGVMQNPRHLVRRRGQEARLRCSPMKGHSHVYWYRQLPEEGLKFMVYLQKENIIDESGMPKERFSAEFPKEGPSILRIQQVVRGDSAAYFCASSPERSGSFGYTFGSGTRLTVV.

The chain joins TRBV5-8 to TRBJ2-7; 8 nucleotides match TRBD2. The CDR3 sequence is 13 residues long. Losses at the gene ends were 5 bases for V and 7 bases for J; bases not matched to a gene: 8. Germline V gene lookup returns CDR1 SGHTS and CDR2 YDEGEE. CDR3: CASRERGLQEQYF. CDR3 DNA sequence: TGTGCCAGCAGGGAGCGGGGGCTTCAGGAGCAGTACTTC.

V usage is TRBV11-1 and J usage is TRBJ2-3; D perhaps matches TRBD1 (6 bases). The CDR3 covers 16 residues. V shed 5 bases and J shed 2 bases, with 17 bases lying between them. Germline loops: CDR1 SGHAT, CDR2 FQDESV (reference sequence). The CDR3 DNA sequence: TGTGCCAGCAGCCTAACAGGGTGGGTGAACACAGATACGCAGTATTTT. Its translation is CASSLTGWVNTDTQYF.

The V and J genes are TRBV7-3 and TRBJ2-1; 8 bases fit TRBD2. This CDR3 contains 15 residues. CDR1 is SGHTA and CDR2 is FQGTGA in the germline V gene. With V trimmed by 3 bases and J by 9 bases, 10 bases remained unmatched. In DNA, the CDR3 is TGTGCCAGCAGCTTGGGACTAGTAGTGGCGGGTGAGCAGTTCTTC. It is translated as CASSLGLVVAGEQFF.

The chain couples TRBV29-1 to TRBJ2-3; a possible D gene is TRBD1 (6 bases). This CDR3 is built from 14 residues. CDR1 and CDR2 (germline): SQVTM, ANQGSEA. The CDR3 nucleotides read TGCGCGACCATTAAAGGGGGAGGCACAGATACGCAGTATTTT. The encoded protein is CATIKGGGTDTQYF.

The chain recombines TRBV7-7 with TRBJ2-2; D is ambiguous. The germline V gene encodes CDR1 SSHAT and CDR2 FNYEAQ (reference sequence). There are 12 residues in the CDR3. V lost 11 bases to trimming and J lost 0 bases, with 7 bases between them. This CDR3 is CALRANTGELFF. The CDR3 DNA reads as TGTGCCTTGAGAGCGAACACCGGGGAGCTGTTTTTT. The entire variable domain, with the rest obtained from reference TRBV7-7 and TRBJ2-2, is as follows: GAGVSQSPRYKVTKRGQDVTLRCDPISSHATLYWYQQALGQGPEFLTYFNYEAQPDKSGLPSDRFSAERPEGSISTLTIQRTEQRDSAMYRCALRANTGELFFGEGSRLTVL.

This clone was found once. The chain recombines TRBV7-2 with TRBJ2-5, with 11 nucleotides matching TRBD1. Germline lookup yields CDR1 SGHTA and CDR2 FQGNSA. The trim removed 4 bases at V and 5 bases at J, leaving 3 bases unmatched. The CDR3 sequence is 14 residues long. The CDR3 region has the DNA TGTGCCAGCAGCTCGGGACAGGGGGGGGAGACCCAGTACTTC. It encodes CASSSGQGGETQYF.

This clone is a singleton in its sample. The chain has TRBV25-1 and TRBJ2-5, with 10 nucleotides matching TRBD1. The CDR3 has 16 amino acids. V gave up 2 bases and J gave up 4 bases; unmatched junction bases: 7. CDR1 MGHDK and CDR2 SYGVNS come from the germline V gene. CDR3 coding DNA: TGTGCCAGCAGTGAAGGACGACAGGGGGCCGGAGAGACCCAGTACTTC. This gives the protein CASSEGRQGAGETQYF.

Here the CDR3 reads CASSKGGNTEAFF. Here the CDR3 DNA reads TGTGCCAGCAGTAAAGGGGGGAACACTGAAGCTTTCTTT. The chain is built from TRBV7-6 and TRBJ1-1; D perhaps matches TRBD1 (6 bases). The germline gives CDR1 SGHVS, CDR2 FNYEAQ. The CDR3 extends over 13 amino acids. Trimming took 6 bases from V and 1 from J, leaving 9 bases between them. Filled out from reference TRBV7-6 and TRBJ1-1, the complete variable domain reads GAGVSQSPRYKVTKRGQDVALRCDPISGHVSLYWYRQALGQGPEFLTYFNYEAQQDKSGLPNDRFSAERPEGSISTLTIQRTEQRDSAMYRCASSKGGNTEAFFGQGTRLTVV.